The 19 T cell receptor beta chains below were found in one sample sequenced in a study of Ad26.COV2.S vaccination and SARS-CoV-2 variants (dated by TCRdb to the early 2020s). Per the publication, the treatment or condition label means: around 19 received Ad26.COV2.S at low or high dose, single or two shots; a few received placebo; per-sample allocation not given. Repertoires of vaccine and placebo recipients were sequenced from samples collected on day 63 after the first injection. Receptors were amplified or captured by the immunoSEQ multiplex PCR assay. The source is immuneACCESS, and TCRdb retained only in-frame sequences with V and J called. Part of the clones is not carried over; for the studies checked, unresolved V genes explain less than half of this, and the remainder is unexplained. The sample table records hundreds of thousands of clones; roughly 91% of these occur just once. Around 3.5% of the sample is taken by the ten largest.

This specimen consisted of peripheral blood, obtained in a trial of Ad26.COV2.S vaccine versus placebo. These receptors were taken from a person between 18 and 60 years old who received the Ad26.COV2.S COVID-19 vaccine or a placebo.

The chain couples TRBV3-1 (or the pseudogene TRBV3-2) to TRBJ2-5; maybe TRBD2 (6 bases). V was cut by 1 base and J by 7 bases, with 16 bases left in between. The CDR3 spans 15 residues. Germline lookup yields CDR1 LGHDT and CDR2 YNNKEL (reference sequence). The CDR3 region is CASSQGTPRELTQYF. As DNA, the CDR3 is TGTGCCAGCAGCCAAGGGACACCCCGGGAGCTGACCCAGTACTTC.

The chain employs TRBV14 and TRBJ2-6, with a possible D match to TRBD2 (5 bases). The CDR3 spans 19 residues. From germline, CDR1 is SGHDN and CDR2 FVKESK. V was shortened by 7 bases and J by 0 bases, with 22 bases between the two germline ends. CDR3 sequence (DNA): TGTGCCAGCAAGTGGAGGCTCTGGTGGCGGAGCTCTGGGGCCAACGTCCTGACTTTC. Translation: CASKWRLWWRSSGANVLTF. The full variable domain, completed using reference TRBV14 and TRBJ2-6, is EAGVTQFPSHSVIEKGQTVTLRCDPISGHDNLYWYRRVMGKEIKFLLHFVKESKQDESGMPNNRFLAERTGGTYSTLKVQPAELEDSGVYFCASKWRLWWRSSGANVLTFGAGSRLTVL.

The chain carries TRBV20-1 and TRBJ2-2; D gene uncertain. The CDR3 loop spans 11 amino acids. V was trimmed by 5 bases and J by 2 bases, leaving 3 bases between them. Germline V gene sequence: CDR1 DFQATT, CDR2 SNEGSKA (reference sequence). The CDR3 region has the DNA TGCAGTGCTCCTAACACCGGGGAGCTGTTTTTT. This encodes CSAPNTGELFF.

This clone has only one observation. The J gene is TRBJ2-1, the V gene TRBV20-1; D remains ambiguous. Germline CDR1 and CDR2: DFQATT and SNEGSKA (reference sequence). The CDR3 covers 10 residues. V lost 6 bases, J lost 5 bases, and 5 bases lay in between. CDR3 nucleotide sequence: TGCAGTGCCGAGGACAATGAGCAGTTCTTC. Protein sequence: CSAEDNEQFF.

V is TRBV29-1 and J is TRBJ2-7, with D possibly being TRBD1 or TRBD2 (5 bases each). The V end was cut by 2 bases, the J end by 0 bases, with 17 bases between. Germline CDR1 SQVTM, CDR2 ANQGSEA. This CDR3 has 16 residues. In DNA, the CDR3 is TGCAGCGTTGAAAACGCCCGGGACGGCAACTCCTACGAGCAGTACTTC. Encoded protein: CSVENARDGNSYEQYF.

This chain connects TRBV6-5 to TRBJ1-3; D is ambiguous. Germline V gives CDR1 MNHEY, CDR2 SVGAGI. CDR3 size: 15 residues. Trimming cost V 4 bases and J 0 bases, with 10 bases left between them. This chain's CDR3 is CASSSHHSSGNTIYF. DNA for the CDR3: TGTGCCAGCAGTTCCCACCATAGCTCTGGAAACACCATATATTTT.

V gene TRBV5-6 combines with J gene TRBJ2-5, with D perhaps assigned TRBD1 or TRBD2 (6 bases each). V lost 3 bases and J lost 5, with 17 bases in between. The germline V gene has CDR1 SGHDT and CDR2 YYEEEE. The CDR3 extends over 15 amino acids. CDR3 in amino acids: CASSSAGLRGETQYF. The CDR3 DNA sequence: TGTGCCAGCAGCTCCGCTGGACTAAGGGGGGAGACCCAGTACTTC.

This chain links TRBV11-2 with TRBJ2-6; D gene uncertain. The germline V gene encodes CDR1 SGHAT and CDR2 FQNNGV. V dropped 1 base and J dropped 0 bases, with 10 bases sitting between them. This CDR3 spans 17 amino acids. CDR3 sequence reads: CASSLGQEYSGANVLTF. CDR3 nucleotides: TGTGCCAGCAGCTTAGGGCAGGAATACTCTGGGGCCAACGTCCTGACTTTC.

V gene TRBV7-9 combines with J gene TRBJ1-2; D not certain. The CDR3 is made up of 15 amino acids. Trimming removed 1 base from V and 3 bases from J, with 12 bases in between. Per germline, CDR1 SEHNR and CDR2 FQNEAQ (reference sequence). In nucleotides, the CDR3 is TGTGCCAGCAGCTTAGAAGGGAACTCTTACTATGGCTACACCTTC. This translates into CASSLEGNSYYGYTF.

The chain is built from TRBV4-2 and TRBJ2-2, with TRBD1 matching 7 bases. V gave up 3 bases and J gave up 6 bases; unmatched junction bases: 4. The CDR3 is 14 residues long. The germline gives CDR1 LGHNA, CDR2 YNFKEQ. In DNA form, the CDR3 reads TGTGCCAGCAGCCAGGACAGGATTCCCGGGGAGCTGTTTTTT. Its protein product is CASSQDRIPGELFF.

The J gene is TRBJ1-5, the V gene TRBV7-2, with unresolved D. Between the trimmed V and J ends, which lost 2 bases and 6 bases, there was a span of 23 bases. CDR3 size: 18 residues. Germline CDR1 SGHTA, CDR2 FQGNSA. The CDR3 spells CASSLIGDVKLFSQPQHF. The CDR3 region has the DNA TGTGCCAGCAGCTTAATCGGAGATGTAAAACTCTTTAGTCAGCCCCAGCATTTT.

The gene calls are TRBV29-1 and TRBJ1-1; the D is unclear. In germline, CDR1 is SQVTM, CDR2 ANQGSEA. Trimming removed 2 bases at V and 4 bases at J, with 11 bases between. CDR3 length equals 13 residues. Here the CDR3 reads CSVERLDFTEAFF. The CDR3 nucleotides read TGCAGCGTTGAACGTTTGGATTTCACTGAAGCTTTCTTT.

V usage is TRBV19 and J usage is TRBJ1-1, with TRBD1 matching 7 bases. With 5 bases clipped from V and 4 bases from J, the junction kept 4 bases outside the gene matches. Germline V CDR1 and CDR2: LNHDA, SQIVND (reference sequence). The CDR3 has 13 residues. CDR3 protein: CASSQGGGTEAFF. The CDR3 DNA sequence: TGTGCCAGTAGTCAGGGGGGGGGCACTGAAGCTTTCTTT.

The rearrangement joins TRBV11-2 to TRBJ2-2; a possible D gene is TRBD2 (7 bases). Germline CDR1 is SGHAT and CDR2 is FQNNGV. The CDR3 length is 16 residues. The V and J ends lost 5 bases and 0 bases respectively, with 13 bases between them. The CDR3 here is CASSPRGGSNTGELFF. The CDR3 coding sequence is TGTGCCAGCAGCCCGAGGGGGGGTTCGAACACCGGGGAGCTGTTTTTT.

V usage is TRBV14 and J usage is TRBJ2-5; D unclear. Per germline, CDR1 SGHDN and CDR2 FVKESK. This CDR3 comprises 13 residues. V was cut by 5 bases and J by 5 bases, with 12 bases left in between. CDR3 bases: TGTGCCAGCAGCACGACATGGTGGGAGACCCAGTACTTC. Translated, it gives CASSTTWWETQYF.

CDR3 region: CASSLKAATSPLHF. CDR3 sequence (DNA): TGTGCCAGCTCCCTTAAGGCAGCAACGTCACCCCTCCACTTT. The chain is built from TRBV27 and TRBJ1-6; no clear D. Per the germline V gene, CDR1 is MNHEY and CDR2 is SMNVEV (reference sequence). V lost 8 bases to trimming and J lost 10 bases, with 18 bases between them. The CDR3 runs 14 residues.

CDR3 coding DNA: TGTGCCAGTAGTATAGATTGGGACACTCGACCCGAGCAGTACTTC. Protein: CASSIDWDTRPEQYF. The chain links TRBV19 to TRBJ2-7; the D gene is possibly TRBD1 (6 bases). The CDR3 runs 15 residues. Trimming cost V 0 bases and J 6 bases, with 15 bases left between them. In germline, CDR1 is LNHDA, CDR2 SQIVND (reference sequence).

This chain links TRBV6-5 with TRBJ2-7, with 14 bases that match TRBD2. CDR1 is MNHEY and CDR2 is SVGAGI in the germline V gene. V lost 6 bases to trimming and J lost 3 bases; unmatched junction nucleotides: 4. This CDR3 comprises 15 residues. Here the CDR3 reads CASRTGTSGGYEQYF. The CDR3 nucleotides read TGTGCCAGCAGGACCGGGACTAGCGGGGGCTACGAGCAGTACTTC.

J is TRBJ2-7 and V is TRBV7-8; D may be TRBD1 (6 bases). The V gene's germline CDR1 is SGHVS and CDR2 FQNEAQ. The CDR3 covers 15 residues. V lost 4 bases to trimming and J lost 4 bases, with 17 bases between them. CDR3 sequence reads: CASSSPAQGPYEQYF. The CDR3 region has the DNA TGTGCCAGCAGCTCCCCTGCACAGGGCCCATACGAGCAGTACTTC.